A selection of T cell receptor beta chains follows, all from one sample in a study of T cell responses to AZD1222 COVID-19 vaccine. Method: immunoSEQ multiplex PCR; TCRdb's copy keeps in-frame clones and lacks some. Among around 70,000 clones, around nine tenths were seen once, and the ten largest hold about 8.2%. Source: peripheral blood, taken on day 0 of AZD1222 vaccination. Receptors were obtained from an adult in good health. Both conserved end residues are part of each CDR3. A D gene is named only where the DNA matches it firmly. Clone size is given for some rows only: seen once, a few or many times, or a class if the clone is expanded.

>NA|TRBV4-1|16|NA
CASSQANRFENTEAFF
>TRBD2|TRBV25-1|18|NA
CASSGKRPTSEDQETQYF
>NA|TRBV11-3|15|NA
CASSLGDDREGEQYF
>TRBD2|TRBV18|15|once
CASSSGLAAQETQYF
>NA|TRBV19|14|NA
CASSIGYSRYGYTF
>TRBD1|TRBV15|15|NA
CATSRPTGSGEKLFF
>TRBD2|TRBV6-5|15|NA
CATRRREASYNEQFF
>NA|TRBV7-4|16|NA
CASSLSVGPGSYEQYF
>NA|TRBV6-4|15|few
CASSDDGEGTGELFF
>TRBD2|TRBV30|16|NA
CAWSEGLAGEADTQYF
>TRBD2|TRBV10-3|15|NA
CAISESWTSSNEQFF
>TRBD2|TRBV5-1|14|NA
CASSYGGRRETQYF
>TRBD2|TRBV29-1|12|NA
CSVLAGSYEQYF
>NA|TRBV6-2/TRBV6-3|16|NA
CASSLLGGAKNTEAFF
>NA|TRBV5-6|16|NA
CASSHYRTARGYGYTF
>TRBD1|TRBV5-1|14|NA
CASSSGQGPYEQYF
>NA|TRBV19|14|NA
CASRGSSGYYEQYF
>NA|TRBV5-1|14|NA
CASSATRGYNEQFF
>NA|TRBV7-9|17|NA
CASCRETGFGMNTEAFF
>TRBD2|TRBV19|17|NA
CASSIDGLAGNTDTQYF
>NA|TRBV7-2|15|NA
CASTGQNSIYNEQFF
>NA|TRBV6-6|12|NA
CASGINVYGYTF
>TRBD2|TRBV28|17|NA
CASSLPRTSGSIREQFF
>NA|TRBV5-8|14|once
CASSLPPNSYGYTF
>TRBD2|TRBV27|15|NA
CASRRLAGGTETQYF
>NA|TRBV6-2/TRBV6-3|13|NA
CASSPGLTIEQYF
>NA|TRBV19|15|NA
CASSIDQGRRTEAFF
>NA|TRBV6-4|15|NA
CARNARGLRGGEQFF
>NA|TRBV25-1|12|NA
CASSERGRELFF
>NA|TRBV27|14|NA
CASSFGGSYNEQFF
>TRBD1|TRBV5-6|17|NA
CASSSGTATFPNYGYTF
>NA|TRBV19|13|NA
CASSRTVGNTIYF
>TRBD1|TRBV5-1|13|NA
CASGGQMNTEAFF
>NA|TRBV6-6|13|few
CASSQTDTGELFF
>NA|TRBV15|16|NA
CATSRDGAGGQETQYF
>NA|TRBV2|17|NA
CASSVKPTGVSNQPQHF
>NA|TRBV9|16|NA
CASSVVEGGFTDTQYF
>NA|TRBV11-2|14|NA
CASSSPGRGFGAFF
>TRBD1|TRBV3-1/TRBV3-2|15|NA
CASSPGTGGWGEQFF
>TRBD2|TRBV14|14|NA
CASSRDYYGGELFF
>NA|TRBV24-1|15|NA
CATSDRQRSYNEQFF
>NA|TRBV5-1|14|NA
CATARRLGDYEQYF
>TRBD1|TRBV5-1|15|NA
CASSTGTGVYGELFF
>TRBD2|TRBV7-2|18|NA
CASSDNPPGLAAYNEQFF
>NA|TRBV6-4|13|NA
CASSDGGAGELFF
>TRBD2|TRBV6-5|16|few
CASSYRQAGGTDTQYF
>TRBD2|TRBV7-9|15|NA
CASSLGTSGMNTQYF
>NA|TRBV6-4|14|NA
CASSARDDYNEQFF
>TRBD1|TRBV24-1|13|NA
CATSDGTGNGYTF
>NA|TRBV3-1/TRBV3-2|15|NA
CASSQGTSRTGPQHF
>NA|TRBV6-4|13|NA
CASSDRTSSEAFF